This is a list of T cell receptor beta chains from one sample in a study of blood T cell repertoires in COVID-19. Sequenced by immunoSEQ multiplex PCR; TCRdb stores in-frame clones only, minus some. The repertoire holds a few hundred thousand clones, with approximately 90% as singletons. The sequencing sample was made of peripheral blood. These receptors were obtained from a woman between 40 and 50 years old who had recovered from COVID-19. Each CDR3 is given with its conserved first and last residue. The D gene is left open where the match is weak. Clone size appears in some rows only: once, few, many, or a class for an expanded clone.

v_gene: TRBV24-1; abundance: -; j_gene: TRBJ2-2; d_gene: -; CDR3aa: CATSDPGQGSTGELFF; CDR3nt: TGTGCCACCAGTGACCCCGGGCAGGGGTCCACCGGGGAGCTGTTTTTT
v_gene: TRBV3-1/TRBV3-2; abundance: -; j_gene: TRBJ2-2; d_gene: -; CDR3aa: CASSQAEGAVFF; CDR3nt: TGTGCCAGCAGCCAAGCCGAAGGGGCGGTGTTTTTT
v_gene: TRBV29-1; abundance: -; j_gene: TRBJ2-3; d_gene: -; CDR3aa: CSVEGLPGGTDTQYF; CDR3nt: TGCAGCGTTGAGGGGCTCCCCGGGGGTACAGATACGCAGTATTTT
v_gene: TRBV7-2; abundance: -; j_gene: TRBJ2-3; d_gene: -; CDR3aa: CASSQGGLGPPDTQYF; CDR3nt: TGTGCCAGCAGCCAGGGGGGACTAGGCCCCCCAGATACGCAGTATTTT
v_gene: TRBV6-5; abundance: -; j_gene: TRBJ1-3; d_gene: -; CDR3aa: CASSSGGNTIYF; CDR3nt: TGTGCCAGCAGCTCCGGTGGAAACACCATATATTTT
v_gene: TRBV24-1; abundance: -; j_gene: TRBJ2-2; d_gene: -; CDR3aa: CATSALGQAGRELFF; CDR3nt: TGTGCCACCAGTGCCCTGGGGCAGGCAGGACGGGAGCTGTTTTTT
v_gene: TRBV5-1; abundance: -; j_gene: TRBJ2-1; d_gene: -; CDR3aa: CASSPSSGGYEQFF; CDR3nt: TGCGCCAGCAGCCCATCTTCTGGGGGGTACGAGCAGTTCTTC
v_gene: TRBV30; abundance: -; j_gene: TRBJ2-1; d_gene: -; CDR3aa: CAWSVLGGPLKQFF; CDR3nt: TGTGCCTGGAGTGTACTGGGGGGACCCCTAAAGCAGTTCTTC
v_gene: TRBV9; abundance: once; j_gene: TRBJ2-6; d_gene: -; CDR3aa: CASSATQVPLANVLTF; CDR3nt: TGTGCCAGCAGCGCCACCCAGGTACCTCTGGCCAACGTCCTGACTTTC
v_gene: TRBV6-5; abundance: -; j_gene: TRBJ1-2; d_gene: -; CDR3aa: CASSPGSLAWGYTF; CDR3nt: TGTGCCAGCAGCCCGGGGTCACTGGCCTGGGGCTACACCTTC
v_gene: TRBV29-1; abundance: -; j_gene: TRBJ2-3; d_gene: TRBD1; CDR3aa: CSVAGTGATLGADTQYF; CDR3nt: TGCAGCGTTGCGGGGACAGGGGCCACCCTGGGGGCAGATACGCAGTATTTT
v_gene: TRBV7-9; abundance: once; j_gene: TRBJ1-1; d_gene: -; CDR3aa: CASSFLLRGVTEAFF; CDR3nt: TGTGCCAGCAGCTTCCTTCTCAGGGGCGTCACTGAAGCTTTCTTT
v_gene: TRBV6-5; abundance: -; j_gene: TRBJ2-1; d_gene: TRBD2; CDR3aa: CASTGGPYNEQFF; CDR3nt: TGTGCCAGCACGGGAGGGCCCTACAATGAGCAGTTCTTC
v_gene: TRBV20-1; abundance: -; j_gene: TRBJ2-7; d_gene: TRBD2; CDR3aa: CSASTPGGQTYEQYF; CDR3nt: TGCAGTGCTAGTACCCCGGGGGGGCAGACCTACGAGCAGTACTTC
v_gene: TRBV4-3; abundance: -; j_gene: TRBJ2-7; d_gene: TRBD2; CDR3aa: CASSQDWSGRAYEQYF; CDR3nt: TGCGCCAGCAGCCAAGATTGGAGCGGGAGAGCCTACGAGCAGTACTTC
v_gene: TRBV24-1; abundance: -; j_gene: TRBJ2-7; d_gene: TRBD1; CDR3aa: CATSDPGQGSYEQYF; CDR3nt: TGTGCCACCAGTGACCCGGGACAGGGATCCTACGAGCAGTACTTC
v_gene: TRBV5-1; abundance: -; j_gene: TRBJ2-5; d_gene: -; CDR3aa: CASSLGGLPSRETQYF; CDR3nt: TGCGCCAGCAGCTTGGGGGGACTCCCCTCGCGGGAGACCCAGTACTTC
v_gene: TRBV2; abundance: -; j_gene: TRBJ1-4; d_gene: TRBD1; CDR3aa: CASWRTGGGEKLFF; CDR3nt: TGTGCCAGCTGGCGGACAGGGGGCGGTGAAAAACTGTTTTTT
v_gene: TRBV14; abundance: -; j_gene: TRBJ1-2; d_gene: -; CDR3aa: CASSQVPLGGRGYTF; CDR3nt: TGTGCCAGCAGCCAAGTTCCGTTGGGGGGAAGGGGCTACACCTTC
v_gene: TRBV6-5; abundance: -; j_gene: TRBJ2-1; d_gene: TRBD1; CDR3aa: CASSSLRTGVYNEQFF; CDR3nt: TGTGCCAGCAGTTCCCTCCGGACAGGGGTCTACAATGAGCAGTTCTTC
v_gene: TRBV6-2/TRBV6-3; abundance: -; j_gene: TRBJ2-1; d_gene: TRBD2; CDR3aa: CASSPRTSGRNEQFF; CDR3nt: TGTGCCAGCAGTCCCCGGACTAGCGGGAGGAATGAGCAGTTCTTC
v_gene: TRBV18; abundance: -; j_gene: TRBJ2-4; d_gene: -; CDR3aa: CASSRDRVGIFKNIQYF; CDR3nt: TGTGCCAGCTCCCGCGACCGGGTAGGTATCTTCAAAAACATTCAGTACTTC
v_gene: TRBV7-9; abundance: -; j_gene: TRBJ1-4; d_gene: -; CDR3aa: CASRGEANEKLFF; CDR3nt: TGTGCCAGCAGAGGGGAGGCTAATGAAAAACTGTTTTTT
v_gene: TRBV29-1; abundance: -; j_gene: TRBJ2-5; d_gene: TRBD2; CDR3aa: CSVEGTSGRGRLQETQYF; CDR3nt: TGCAGCGTTGAGGGGACTAGCGGGAGGGGTAGACTCCAAGAGACCCAGTACTTC
v_gene: TRBV18; abundance: -; j_gene: TRBJ2-1; d_gene: TRBD2; CDR3aa: CASSPGLAGPRVQFF; CDR3nt: TGTGCCAGCTCACCTGGGCTAGCGGGACCGCGGGTGCAGTTCTTC
v_gene: TRBV19; abundance: -; j_gene: TRBJ2-1; d_gene: -; CDR3aa: CASSIGGGRSSYNEQFF; CDR3nt: TGTGCCAGTAGTATAGGGGGAGGCAGAAGCTCCTACAATGAGCAGTTCTTC
v_gene: TRBV9; abundance: few; j_gene: TRBJ2-5; d_gene: -; CDR3aa: CASSVAPGGETQYF; CDR3nt: TGTGCCAGCAGCGTAGCTCCGGGTGGGGAGACCCAGTACTTC
v_gene: TRBV7-9; abundance: -; j_gene: TRBJ1-5; d_gene: -; CDR3aa: CASSFGQDNQPQHF; CDR3nt: TGTGCCAGCAGCTTTGGGCAGGACAATCAGCCCCAGCATTTT
v_gene: TRBV6-5; abundance: -; j_gene: TRBJ1-6; d_gene: TRBD1; CDR3aa: CASSGRQGPQMPLHF; CDR3nt: TGTGCCAGCAGCGGAAGACAGGGGCCCCAAATGCCCCTCCACTTT
v_gene: TRBV11-2; abundance: -; j_gene: TRBJ2-2; d_gene: -; CDR3aa: CASSLDRGPGELFF; CDR3nt: TGTGCCAGCAGCTTAGACAGGGGTCCCGGGGAGCTGTTTTTT
v_gene: TRBV10-3; abundance: -; j_gene: TRBJ1-1; d_gene: TRBD1; CDR3aa: CAISDDRGLGTEAFF; CDR3nt: TGTGCCATCAGTGATGACAGGGGGCTTGGCACTGAAGCTTTCTTT
v_gene: TRBV7-2; abundance: -; j_gene: TRBJ2-3; d_gene: -; CDR3aa: CASSPSARTDTQYF; CDR3nt: TGTGCCAGCAGCCCGAGTGCGCGCACAGATACGCAGTATTTT
v_gene: TRBV30; abundance: -; j_gene: TRBJ2-5; d_gene: TRBD2; CDR3aa: CAWSITSGRAGETQYF; CDR3nt: TGTGCCTGGAGTATTACTAGCGGGAGGGCCGGCGAGACCCAGTACTTC
v_gene: TRBV20-1; abundance: -; j_gene: TRBJ1-4; d_gene: -; CDR3aa: CSASLRGTNEKLFF; CDR3nt: TGCAGTGCTAGTCTGAGGGGGACTAATGAAAAACTGTTTTTT
v_gene: TRBV7-3; abundance: once; j_gene: TRBJ2-4; d_gene: -; CDR3aa: CASSLGGRDIQYF; CDR3nt: TGTGCCAGCAGCTTAGGTGGGCGGGACATTCAGTACTTC
v_gene: TRBV4-3; abundance: -; j_gene: TRBJ2-5; d_gene: TRBD2; CDR3aa: CASSLTSGRPQETQYF; CDR3nt: TGCGCCAGCAGCCTGACTAGCGGGAGGCCTCAAGAGACCCAGTACTTC
v_gene: TRBV5-1; abundance: -; j_gene: TRBJ2-5; d_gene: -; CDR3aa: CASSTPQEGLQETQYF; CDR3nt: TGCGCCAGCAGCACCCCCCAAGAGGGTCTCCAAGAGACCCAGTACTTC
v_gene: TRBV28; abundance: -; j_gene: TRBJ1-1; d_gene: TRBD1; CDR3aa: CASSLLGRGIEAFF; CDR3nt: TGTGCCAGCAGTTTGCTGGGCAGGGGGATTGAAGCTTTCTTT
v_gene: TRBV5-5; abundance: -; j_gene: TRBJ2-5; d_gene: TRBD1; CDR3aa: CASSPWTGQETQYF; CDR3nt: TGTGCCAGCAGCCCATGGACAGGGCAAGAGACCCAGTACTTC
v_gene: TRBV9; abundance: -; j_gene: TRBJ1-3; d_gene: -; CDR3aa: CASSSGNTIYF; CDR3nt: TGTGCCAGCAGCAGCGGAAACACCATATATTTT
v_gene: TRBV5-6; abundance: -; j_gene: TRBJ1-6; d_gene: TRBD1; CDR3aa: CASSQDRANSPLHF; CDR3nt: TGTGCCAGCAGCCAGGACAGGGCTAATTCACCCCTCCACTTT
v_gene: TRBV30; abundance: -; j_gene: TRBJ2-5; d_gene: -; CDR3aa: CAWSPRGTQYF; CDR3nt: TGTGCCTGGAGTCCCCGGGGGACCCAGTACTTC
v_gene: TRBV27; abundance: -; j_gene: TRBJ1-5; d_gene: -; CDR3aa: CASSRGQKGQPQHF; CDR3nt: TGTGCCAGCAGCCGCGGGCAGAAGGGTCAGCCCCAGCATTTT
v_gene: TRBV5-4; abundance: -; j_gene: TRBJ2-1; d_gene: -; CDR3aa: CASSQTGGDEQFF; CDR3nt: TGTGCCAGCAGCCAAACCGGAGGGGATGAGCAGTTCTTC
v_gene: TRBV7-8; abundance: -; j_gene: TRBJ1-5; d_gene: TRBD1; CDR3aa: CASSLGTVSNQPQHF; CDR3nt: TGTGCCAGCAGCCTCGGGACAGTAAGCAATCAGCCCCAGCATTTT
v_gene: TRBV7-2; abundance: -; j_gene: TRBJ1-4; d_gene: TRBD1; CDR3aa: CASSGRDRGGTTNEKLFF; CDR3nt: TGTGCCAGCAGCGGACGGGACAGGGGAGGCACAACTAATGAAAAACTGTTTTTT
v_gene: TRBV5-4; abundance: -; j_gene: TRBJ2-2; d_gene: TRBD2; CDR3aa: CASSPGGALLNTGELFF; CDR3nt: TGTGCCAGCAGCCCCGGGGGGGCCCTACTGAACACCGGGGAGCTGTTTTTT
v_gene: TRBV6-5; abundance: few; j_gene: TRBJ1-6; d_gene: -; CDR3aa: CAAGVTKNNSPLHF; CDR3nt: TGTGCCGCGGGGGTTACAAAGAATAATTCACCCCTCCACTTT
v_gene: TRBV10-3; abundance: -; j_gene: TRBJ2-1; d_gene: TRBD2; CDR3aa: CAISPSGSGGEQFF; CDR3nt: TGTGCCATCAGCCCCAGCGGGAGTGGGGGTGAGCAGTTCTTC
v_gene: TRBV6-6; abundance: -; j_gene: TRBJ2-1; d_gene: TRBD2; CDR3aa: CASRPWRESDEQFF; CDR3nt: TGTGCCAGCCGCCCTTGGCGGGAGAGCGATGAGCAGTTCTTC
v_gene: TRBV4-2; abundance: -; j_gene: TRBJ2-1; d_gene: -; CDR3aa: CASWGAGLSYNEQFF; CDR3nt: TGTGCCAGCTGGGGCGCCGGTTTGTCCTACAATGAGCAGTTCTTC
v_gene: TRBV6-6; abundance: -; j_gene: TRBJ1-2; d_gene: TRBD1; CDR3aa: CASSYPGQGRGYTF; CDR3nt: TGTGCCAGCAGTTATCCGGGACAGGGGCGCGGCTACACCTTC
v_gene: TRBV7-2; abundance: -; j_gene: TRBJ2-1; d_gene: TRBD2; CDR3aa: CATWTPKRGSNEQFF; CDR3nt: TGTGCCACCTGGACCCCCAAGCGGGGAAGCAATGAGCAGTTCTTC
v_gene: TRBV30; abundance: -; j_gene: TRBJ2-1; d_gene: TRBD2; CDR3aa: CAWGEGRDEQFF; CDR3nt: TGTGCCTGGGGGGAGGGGCGGGATGAGCAGTTCTTC
v_gene: TRBV7-9; abundance: -; j_gene: TRBJ1-1; d_gene: -; CDR3aa: CASSLGRVNTEAFF; CDR3nt: TGTGCCAGCAGCTTGGGCAGGGTGAACACTGAAGCTTTCTTT